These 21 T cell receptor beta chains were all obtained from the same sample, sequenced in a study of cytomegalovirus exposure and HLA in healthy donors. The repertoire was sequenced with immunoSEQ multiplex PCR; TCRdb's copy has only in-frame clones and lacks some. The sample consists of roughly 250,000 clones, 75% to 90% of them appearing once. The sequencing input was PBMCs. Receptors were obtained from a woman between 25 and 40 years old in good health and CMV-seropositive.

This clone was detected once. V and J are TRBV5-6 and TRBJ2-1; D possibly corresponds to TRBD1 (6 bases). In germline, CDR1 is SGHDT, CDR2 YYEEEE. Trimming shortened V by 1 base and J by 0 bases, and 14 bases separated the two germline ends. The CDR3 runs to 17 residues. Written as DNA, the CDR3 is TGTGCCAGCAGCTTGAATATAGGGGGTAGCTCCTACAATGAGCAGTTCTTC. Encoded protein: CASSLNIGGSSYNEQFF. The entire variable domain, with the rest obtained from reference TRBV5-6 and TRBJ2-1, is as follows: DAGVTQSPTHLIKTRGQQVTLRCSPKSGHDTVSWYQQALGQGPQFIFQYYEEEERQRGNFPDRFSGHQFPNYSSELNVNALLLGDSALYLCASSLNIGGSSYNEQFFGPGTRLTVL.

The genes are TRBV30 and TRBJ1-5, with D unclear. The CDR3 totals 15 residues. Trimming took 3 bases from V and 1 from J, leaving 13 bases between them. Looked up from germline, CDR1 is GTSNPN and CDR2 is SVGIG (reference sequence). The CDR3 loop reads CAWSLEGSSNQPQHF. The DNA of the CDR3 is TGTGCCTGGAGCCTTGAGGGCTCCAGCAATCAGCCCCAGCATTTT. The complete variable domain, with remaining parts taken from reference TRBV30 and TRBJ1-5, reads SQTIHQWPATLVQPVGSPLSLECTVEGTSNPNLYWYRQAAGRGLQLLFYSVGIGQISSEVPQNLSASRPQDRQFILSSKKLLLSDSGFYLCAWSLEGSSNQPQHFGDGTRLSIL.

CDR3 nucleotide sequence: TGTGCCTGGAGTGTTCTCTCGGGGACCCAGTACTTC. As protein: CAWSVLSGTQYF. V usage is TRBV30 and J usage is TRBJ2-5; D is undetermined. V lost 0 bases and J lost 7, with 9 bases in between. Germline V gives CDR1 GTSNPN, CDR2 SVGIG (reference sequence). This CDR3 comprises 12 residues.

The CDR3 is CASTWGTRSSYEQYF. CDR3 nucleotide sequence: TGTGCCAGCACCTGGGGGACACGGAGCTCCTACGAGCAGTACTTC. The chain couples TRBV5-8 to TRBJ2-7; TRBD1 is a possible D gene (6 bases). The CDR3 has 15 residues. V was trimmed by 6 bases and J by 0 bases, leaving 16 bases between them. Germline V gene data show CDR1 as SGHTS and CDR2 as YDEGEE. Variable domain in full (rest from reference TRBV5-8 and TRBJ2-7): EAGVTQSPTHLIKTRGQQATLRCSPISGHTSVYWYQQALGLGLQFLLWYDEGEERNRGNFPPRFSGRQFPNYSSELNVNALELEDSALYLCASTWGTRSSYEQYFGPGTRLTVT.

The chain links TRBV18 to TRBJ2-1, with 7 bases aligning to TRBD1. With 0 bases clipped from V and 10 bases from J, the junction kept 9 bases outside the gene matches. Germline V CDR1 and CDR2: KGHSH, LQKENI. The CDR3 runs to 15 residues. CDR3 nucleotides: TGTGCCAGCTCACCACCCTCGAACAGGGGCCAAGAGCAGTTCTTC. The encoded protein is CASSPPSNRGQEQFF.

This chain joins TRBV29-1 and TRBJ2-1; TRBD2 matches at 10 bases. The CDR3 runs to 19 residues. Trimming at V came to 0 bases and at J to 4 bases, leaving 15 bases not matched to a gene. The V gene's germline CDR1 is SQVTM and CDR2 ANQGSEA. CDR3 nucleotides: TGCAGCGTTGAAGATCTAGCGGGAGCTGGACTTAGTTATTACAATGAGCAGTTCTTC. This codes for CSVEDLAGAGLSYYNEQFF.

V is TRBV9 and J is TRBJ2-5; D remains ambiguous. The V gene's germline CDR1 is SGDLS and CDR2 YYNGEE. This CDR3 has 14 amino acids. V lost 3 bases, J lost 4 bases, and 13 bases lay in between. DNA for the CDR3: TGTGCCAGCAGCGCCCTAGATGCGCTAGAGACCCAGTACTTC. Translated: CASSALDALETQYF.

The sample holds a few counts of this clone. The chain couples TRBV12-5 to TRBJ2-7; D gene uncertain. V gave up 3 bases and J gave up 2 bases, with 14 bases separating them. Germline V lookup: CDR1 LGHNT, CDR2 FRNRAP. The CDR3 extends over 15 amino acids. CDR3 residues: CASGLGPGSAYEQYF. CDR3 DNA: TGTGCTAGTGGTTTAGGTCCCGGGTCGGCCTACGAGCAGTACTTC. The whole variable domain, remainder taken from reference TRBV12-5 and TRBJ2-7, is DARVTQTPRHKVTEMGQEVTMRCQPILGHNTVFWYRQTMMQGLELLAYFRNRAPLDDSGMPKDRFSAEMPDATLATLKIQPSEPRDSAVYFCASGLGPGSAYEQYFGPGTRLTVT.

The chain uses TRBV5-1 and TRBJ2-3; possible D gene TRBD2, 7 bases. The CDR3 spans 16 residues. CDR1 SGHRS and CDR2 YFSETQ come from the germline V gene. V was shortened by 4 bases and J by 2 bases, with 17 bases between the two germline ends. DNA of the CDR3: TGCGCCAGCAGCATGGGAGGGGGAGTAACCACAGATACGCAGTATTTT. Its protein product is CASSMGGGVTTDTQYF.

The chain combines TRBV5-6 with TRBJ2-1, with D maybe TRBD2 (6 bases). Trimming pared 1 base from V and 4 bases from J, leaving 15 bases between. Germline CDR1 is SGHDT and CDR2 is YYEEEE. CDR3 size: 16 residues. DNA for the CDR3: TGTGCCAGCAGCTTGTTTGGGGGGTCGGTGTACAATGAGCAGTTCTTC. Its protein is CASSLFGGSVYNEQFF.

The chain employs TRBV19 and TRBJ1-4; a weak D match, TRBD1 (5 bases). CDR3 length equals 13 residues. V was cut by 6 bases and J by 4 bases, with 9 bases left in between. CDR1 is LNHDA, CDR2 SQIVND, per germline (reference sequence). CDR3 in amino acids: CASRGGLNEKLFF. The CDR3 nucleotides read TGTGCCAGTAGGGGGGGTCTTAATGAAAAACTGTTTTTT.

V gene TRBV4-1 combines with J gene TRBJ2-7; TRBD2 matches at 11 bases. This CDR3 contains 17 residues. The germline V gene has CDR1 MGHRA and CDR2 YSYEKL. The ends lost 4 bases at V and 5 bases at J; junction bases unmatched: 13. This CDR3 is CASSPQLAGEGRNEQYF. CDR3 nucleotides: TGCGCCAGCAGCCCCCAACTAGCGGGAGAAGGTCGGAACGAGCAGTACTTC.

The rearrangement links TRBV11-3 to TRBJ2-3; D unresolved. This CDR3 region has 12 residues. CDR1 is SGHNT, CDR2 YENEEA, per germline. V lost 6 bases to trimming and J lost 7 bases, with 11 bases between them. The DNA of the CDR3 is TGTGCCAGCAGTCGCGAGATAAATACGCAGTATTTT. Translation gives CASSREINTQYF.

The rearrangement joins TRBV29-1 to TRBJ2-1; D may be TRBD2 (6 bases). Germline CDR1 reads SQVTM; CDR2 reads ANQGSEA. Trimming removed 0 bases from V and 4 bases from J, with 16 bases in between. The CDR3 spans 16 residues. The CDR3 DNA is TGCAGCGTTGAAGATTTTTCCGGGAGCGGATACAATGAGCAGTTCTTC. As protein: CSVEDFSGSGYNEQFF.

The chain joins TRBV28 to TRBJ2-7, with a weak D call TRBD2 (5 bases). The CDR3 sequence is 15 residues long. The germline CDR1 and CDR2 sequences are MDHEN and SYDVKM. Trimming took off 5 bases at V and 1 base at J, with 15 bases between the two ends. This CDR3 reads CASSPYTGISYEQYF. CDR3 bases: TGTGCCAGCAGTCCCTACACCGGGATTTCCTACGAGCAGTACTTC.

The CDR3 DNA sequence: TGTGCCAGCAGCTTGCAGTCGGGTGAGCAGTTCTTC. Its translation: CASSLQSGEQFF. J is TRBJ2-1 and V is TRBV11-1; D is undetermined. The CDR3 is 12 residues long. Trimming cost V 3 bases and J 9 bases, with 9 bases left between them. Germline values: CDR1 SGHAT, CDR2 FQDESV (reference sequence).

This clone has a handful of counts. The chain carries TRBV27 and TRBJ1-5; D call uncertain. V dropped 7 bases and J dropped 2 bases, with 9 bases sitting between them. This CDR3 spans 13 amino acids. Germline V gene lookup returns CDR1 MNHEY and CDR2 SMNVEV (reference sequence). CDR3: CASTPTGNQPQHF. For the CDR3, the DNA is TGTGCCAGCACCCCAACGGGCAATCAGCCCCAGCATTTT.

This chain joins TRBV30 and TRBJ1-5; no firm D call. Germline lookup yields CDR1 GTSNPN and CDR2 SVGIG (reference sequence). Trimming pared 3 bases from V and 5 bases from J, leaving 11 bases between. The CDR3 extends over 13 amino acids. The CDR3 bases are TGTGCCTGGAGGGGAGACATCGATCAGCCCCAGCATTTT. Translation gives CAWRGDIDQPQHF.

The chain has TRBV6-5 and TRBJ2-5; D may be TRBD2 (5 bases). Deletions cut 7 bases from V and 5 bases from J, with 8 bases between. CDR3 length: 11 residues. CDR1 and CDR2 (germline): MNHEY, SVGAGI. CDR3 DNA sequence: TGTGCCAGCAACGAGCGGGAGACCCAGTACTTC. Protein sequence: CASNERETQYF.

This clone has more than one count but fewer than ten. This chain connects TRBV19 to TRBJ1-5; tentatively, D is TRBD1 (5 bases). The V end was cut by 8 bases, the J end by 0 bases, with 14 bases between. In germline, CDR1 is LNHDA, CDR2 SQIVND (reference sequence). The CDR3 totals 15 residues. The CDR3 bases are TGTGCCAGTCTTCCTCGGGGGTATAGCAATCAGCCCCAGCATTTT. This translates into CASLPRGYSNQPQHF.

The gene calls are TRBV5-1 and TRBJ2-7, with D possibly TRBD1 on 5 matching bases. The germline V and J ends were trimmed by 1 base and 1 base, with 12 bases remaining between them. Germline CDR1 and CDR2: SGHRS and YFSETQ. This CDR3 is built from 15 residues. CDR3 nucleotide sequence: TGCGCCAGCAGCTTGACAGGATCACTTTCCTACGAGCAGTACTTC. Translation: CASSLTGSLSYEQYF.